Sequencing of this T cell receptor beta chain was carried out in a study of blood T cell repertoires in COVID-19. Here immunoSEQ multiplex PCR was the method, and the copy in TCRdb shows in-frame clones only, minus some. The sample contains 100,000 to 150,000 clones, approximately 83% of which appear only once. CDR1 is GTSNPN, CDR2 SVGIG, per germline (reference sequence). Trimming took 1 base from V and 7 from J, leaving 8 bases between them. There are 13 residues in the CDR3. Sequencing was done on a sample of peripheral blood. The chain combines TRBV30 with TRBJ1-6; D is undetermined. This sequence was found in a woman aged 45 to 65 with acute or convalescent COVID-19. The CDR3 spells CAWSGYGNSPLHF. CDR3 coding DNA: TGTGCCTGGAGTGGGTATGGCAATTCACCCCTCCACTTT.